These 30 T cell receptor beta chains share one sample of origin, sequenced in a study of cytomegalovirus exposure and HLA in healthy donors. PCR primers comprised 60 Vbeta and 13 Jbeta primers. Produced via immunoSEQ multiplex PCR; TCRdb's table is partial and in-frame only. The sample lists tens of thousands of clones; around 73% were seen once. Sequencing was carried out using PBMCs. The receptors derive from a woman aged 35 to 49 in good health and CMV-seronegative.

The rearrangement links TRBV7-8 to TRBJ2-2; possible D gene TRBD1, 6 bases. Between the trimmed V and J ends, which lost 6 bases and 6 bases, there was a span of 11 bases. Germline-derived CDR1 and CDR2 are SGHVS and FQNEAQ. The CDR3 extends over 13 amino acids. CDR3 nucleotide sequence: TGTGCCAGCAGAACAGGGTTTGCCGGGGAGCTGTTTTTT. Protein product: CASRTGFAGELFF.

This clone was counted a single time. This chain connects TRBV19 to TRBJ1-5, with D perhaps matching TRBD1 (5 bases). The CDR3 covers 13 residues. In germline, CDR1 is LNHDA, CDR2 SQIVND (reference sequence). V lost 9 bases to trimming and J lost 5 bases, with 14 bases between them. CDR3 bases: TGTGCCAGCATGAGGTGGGGGGATCAGCCCCAGCATTTT. Protein sequence: CASMRWGDQPQHF.

Worth noting for this clone: This same CDR3 is encoded by further DNA sequences in the sample. CDR3 nucleotides: TGTGCCAGCAGTTTATCTTCAGGGGGCGGAAACACCATATATTTT. It specifies CASSLSSGGGNTIYF. The chain employs TRBV27 and TRBJ1-3; 8 bases line up with TRBD1. CDR3 size: 15 residues. Germline CDR1 MNHEY, CDR2 SMNVEV (reference sequence). Germline trimming cut 0 bases from V and 4 bases from J; bases unmatched to any gene: 2.

Only a few counts were recorded for this clone. This chain joins TRBV9 and TRBJ2-7; the D is unclear. Germline CDR1 is SGDLS and CDR2 is YYNGEE. The CDR3 consists of 14 residues. V was shortened by 2 bases and J by 1 base, with 10 bases between the two germline ends. CDR3 protein: CASSVAAVSYEQYF. CDR3 nucleotide sequence: TGTGCCAGCAGCGTGGCGGCTGTTTCCTACGAGCAGTACTTC. Based on the CDR3 plus reference TRBV9 and TRBJ2-7, the full variable domain is DSGVTQTPKHLITATGQRVTLRCSPRSGDLSVYWYQQSLDQGLQFLIQYYNGEERAKGNILERFSAQQFPDLHSELNLSSLELGDSALYFCASSVAAVSYEQYFGPGTRLTVT.

V gene TRBV28 combines with J gene TRBJ2-6; the match to TRBD2 covers 7 bases. The CDR3 length is 16 residues. V trimming: 2 bases; J trimming: 2 bases; junction bases outside the gene matches: 3. CDR1 is MDHEN and CDR2 is SYDVKM in the germline V gene. The CDR3 reads CASSLAGLAGANVLTF. The CDR3 nucleotides read TGTGCCAGCAGTTTAGCTGGACTAGCTGGGGCCAACGTCCTGACTTTC.

This chain connects TRBV5-4 to TRBJ2-1; 9 bases fit TRBD2. Germline V gives CDR1 SGHNT, CDR2 YYREEE (reference sequence). The junction had 4 bases not matched to a gene; V was cut back by 2 bases and J by 4 bases. CDR3 length: 15 amino acids. CDR3 sequence: CASSFKREAYNEQFF. CDR3 coding DNA: TGTGCCAGCAGCTTCAAGCGGGAGGCTTACAATGAGCAGTTCTTC.

The rearrangement joins TRBV28 to TRBJ1-1; D is possibly TRBD1 (5 bases). The germline V gene has CDR1 MDHEN and CDR2 SYDVKM. CDR3 length equals 15 residues. V was pared by 5 bases and J by 1 base, with 14 bases between. In nucleotides, the CDR3 is TGTGCCAGCAGTCCTAACAGGTTGGGGAACACTGAAGCTTTCTTT. Protein: CASSPNRLGNTEAFF.

This chain uses TRBV2 with TRBJ2-4, with a possible D match to TRBD2 (6 bases). From germline, CDR1 is SNHLY and CDR2 FYNNEI. The CDR3 spans 16 residues. With 6 bases removed from V and 2 bases from J, the gap between germline ends came to 17 bases. CDR3 in amino acids: CASRPGLLGTKNIQYF. CDR3 DNA: TGTGCCAGCAGGCCGGGACTTCTAGGGACCAAAAACATTCAGTACTTC.

The V gene is TRBV27, the J gene TRBJ2-7, with D perhaps TRBD1 (6 bases). The CDR3 spans 12 residues. V was shortened by 5 bases and J by 4 bases, with 9 bases between the two germline ends. Germline lookup yields CDR1 MNHEY and CDR2 SMNVEV (reference sequence). DNA for the CDR3: TGTGCCAGCAGTCCCACAGGGTACGAGCAGTACTTC. This translates into CASSPTGYEQYF.

V is TRBV5-6 and J is TRBJ1-2, with 8 bases lining up with TRBD1. The V segment lost 0 bases and the J segment 8 bases; nucleotides outside the gene matches: 15. This CDR3 spans 17 amino acids. The germline V gene has CDR1 SGHDT and CDR2 YYEEEE. The CDR3 protein is CASSLALFGTGGPGYTF. The DNA for the CDR3 is TGTGCCAGCAGCTTGGCTCTTTTTGGGACAGGCGGTCCAGGCTACACCTTC.

The genes are TRBV19 and TRBJ2-1; 9 bases match TRBD2. The CDR3 is made up of 15 amino acids. Germline CDR1 LNHDA, CDR2 SQIVND (reference sequence). J lost 4 bases, V lost 4 bases, and 5 bases had no gene match. CDR3 in amino acids: CASSRPSGAYNEQFF. Written as DNA, the CDR3 is TGTGCCAGTAGTAGGCCTAGCGGGGCGTACAATGAGCAGTTCTTC.

The chain recombines TRBV27 with TRBJ2-7, with 8 bases that match TRBD2. Unmatched junction bases numbered 5, after V lost 3 bases and J lost 4 bases. The CDR3 extends over 14 amino acids. Germline V gene data show CDR1 as MNHEY and CDR2 as SMNVEV (reference sequence). The CDR3 nucleotides are TGTGCCAGCAGTTTCGGGGGGGTTGGGTACGAGCAGTACTTC. This gives the protein CASSFGGVGYEQYF.

The count of this clone is one. This chain joins TRBV27 and TRBJ2-7, with TRBD1 as a possible D gene (5 bases). CDR3 length: 13 amino acids. Trimming shortened V by 6 bases and J by 6 bases, and 15 bases separated the two germline ends. CDR1 MNHEY and CDR2 SMNVEV come from the germline V gene (reference sequence). CDR3 DNA: TGTGCCAGCAGCCCCAGGGCCCGCTGCGAGCAGTACTTC. This translates into CASSPRARCEQYF.

The chain joins TRBV6-1 to TRBJ1-5, with D perhaps matching TRBD1 (6 bases). This CDR3 has 16 amino acids. Germline-derived CDR1 and CDR2 are MNHNS and SASEGT. Trimming removed 6 bases at V and 2 bases at J, with 17 bases between. CDR3 sequence reads: CASSELRGVGNQPQHF. CDR3 sequence (DNA): TGTGCCAGCAGCGAACTCAGGGGAGTGGGCAATCAGCCCCAGCATTTT.

The genes are TRBV10-1 and TRBJ2-7; 13 bases agree with TRBD2. The trim removed 2 bases at V and 1 base at J, leaving 5 bases unmatched. The length of the CDR3 is 17 residues. The germline V gene encodes CDR1 WNHNN and CDR2 SYGVQD (reference sequence). DNA for the CDR3: TGCGCCAGCAGTGAGGGACTAGCGGGAGACAGTTCCTACGAGCAGTACTTC. Translated: CASSEGLAGDSSYEQYF.

The chain uses TRBV29-1 and TRBJ2-5, with 8 positions matching TRBD1. Germline lookup yields CDR1 SQVTM and CDR2 ANQGSEA. The CDR3 has 14 amino acids. V shed 7 bases, J shed 6 bases, and the junction held 13 bases outside the gene matches. In DNA, the CDR3 is TGCAGCGGCCGCCCGGGACAGGAATGGAAGACCCAGTACTTC. It specifies CSGRPGQEWKTQYF.

The chain joins TRBV28 to TRBJ2-3; 15 nucleotides line up with TRBD2. Losses at the gene ends were 5 bases for V and 4 bases for J; bases not matched to a gene: 7. Germline V CDR1 and CDR2: MDHEN, SYDVKM. The CDR3 runs 17 residues. The CDR3 nucleotides are TGTGCCAGCAGTACCCTCGGACTAGCGGGAGGGCCAGATACGCAGTATTTT. As protein: CASSTLGLAGGPDTQYF. Supplemented by reference TRBV28 and TRBJ2-3, the full variable domain reads DVKVTQSSRYLVKRTGEKVFLECVQDMDHENMFWYRQDPGLGLRLIYFSYDVKMKEKGDIPEGYSVSREKKERFSLILESASTNQTSMYLCASSTLGLAGGPDTQYFGPGTRLTVL.

The chain employs TRBV7-9 and TRBJ2-6; D remains ambiguous. V lost 5 bases to trimming and J lost 4 bases, with 12 bases between them. CDR3 length equals 15 residues. The germline V gene has CDR1 SEHNR and CDR2 FQNEAQ (reference sequence). The CDR3: CASSHWPRGANVLTF. CDR3 nucleotide sequence: TGTGCCAGCAGCCATTGGCCGAGGGGGGCCAACGTCCTGACTTTC.

The V gene is TRBV5-1, the J gene TRBJ2-7, with 7 bases lining up with TRBD1. Trimming cost V 3 bases and J 6 bases; bases outside gene matches: 9. Germline lookup yields CDR1 SGHRS and CDR2 YFSETQ. The CDR3 runs 14 residues. The CDR3 DNA follows: TGCGCCAGCAGCTGGACGACAGGGTCCCGCGAGCAGTACTTC. It encodes CASSWTTGSREQYF.

V usage is TRBV27 and J usage is TRBJ2-7, with D perhaps matching TRBD2 (6 bases). V was cut by 2 bases and J by 0 bases, with 14 bases left in between. This CDR3 comprises 16 residues. Germline CDR1 is MNHEY and CDR2 is SMNVEV (reference sequence). This chain's CDR3 is CASSLSSGFVSYEQYF. CDR3 bases: TGTGCCAGCAGTTTAAGCAGCGGGTTTGTCTCCTACGAGCAGTACTTC.

The chain joins TRBV28 to TRBJ1-5, with 8 bases fitting TRBD1. This CDR3 has 18 residues. Germline V gene data show CDR1 as MDHEN and CDR2 as SYDVKM. The V and J ends lost 5 bases and 0 bases, in that order; junction bases with no gene match: 12. CDR3 nucleotide sequence: TGTGCCAGCAGTCCGTCACAGGGGGGTGCTTATAGCAATCAGCCCCAGCATTTT. This gives the protein CASSPSQGGAYSNQPQHF.

The chain uses TRBV27 and TRBJ2-7; D unclear. This CDR3 has 13 residues. CDR1 is MNHEY and CDR2 is SMNVEV in the germline V gene (reference sequence). With 1 base removed from V and 3 bases from J, the gap between germline ends came to 7 bases. The CDR3 DNA sequence: TGTGCCAGCAGTTTATTTCAGATCTACGAGCAGTACTTC. It is translated as CASSLFQIYEQYF.

About this clone: This is likely a read error, given that the CDR3 carries no conserved phenylalanine or tryptophan at its end. This chain links TRBV5-1 with TRBJ1-2; 9 bases align to TRBD1. Germline assignment: CDR1 SGHRS and CDR2 YFSETQ. V lost 7 bases to trimming and J lost 4 bases; unmatched junction nucleotides: 8. This CDR3 contains 14 residues. CDR3 DNA sequence: TGCGCCAGCTCCCTGGGGACAGGGATCTATGGCTACACCGTC. It translates to CASSLGTGIYGYTV.

This clone has just a few counts. The rearrangement uses TRBV6-5 and TRBJ1-2; a possible D gene is TRBD1 (5 bases). This CDR3 is built from 13 residues. Germline lookup yields CDR1 MNHEY and CDR2 SVGAGI. The V gene lost 8 bases and the J gene lost 6 bases, with 16 bases spanning the gap. CDR3 in DNA: TGTGCCAGCGGGGGACTATGGTCGGATGGCTACACCTTC. Protein product: CASGGLWSDGYTF.

The V and J genes are TRBV5-1 and TRBJ1-4, with D tentatively TRBD1 (6 bases). V dropped 4 bases and J dropped 6 bases, with 19 bases sitting between them. The germline V gene has CDR1 SGHRS and CDR2 YFSETQ. This CDR3 region has 16 residues. The CDR3 is CASSRDTTGNYEKLFF. DNA of the CDR3: TGCGCCAGCAGCCGAGATACTACAGGGAACTATGAAAAACTGTTTTTT.

CDR3: CASSLGGRSYNEQFF. DNA of the CDR3: TGCGCCAGCAGCTTAGGAGGGAGATCTTACAATGAGCAGTTCTTC. The chain carries TRBV5-1 and TRBJ2-1, with a weak D call TRBD2 (6 bases). The ends were cut back, 2 bases at V and 4 bases at J, with 13 bases in the middle. The length of the CDR3 is 15 residues. Germline values: CDR1 SGHRS, CDR2 YFSETQ.

The chain employs TRBV28 and TRBJ1-2; D is uncertain. With 1 base removed from V and 6 bases from J, the gap between germline ends came to 15 bases. Per the germline V gene, CDR1 is MDHEN and CDR2 is SYDVKM. The CDR3 is made up of 15 amino acids. The CDR3 sequence: CASSLFSNRRDGYTF. The DNA of the CDR3 is TGTGCCAGCAGTTTATTTTCCAACCGGCGGGATGGCTACACCTTC.

The V and J genes are TRBV7-8 and TRBJ2-3; 7 bases are a match to TRBD1. The CDR3 length is 16 residues. J lost 4 bases, V lost 1 base, and 8 bases had no gene match. Germline V CDR1 and CDR2: SGHVS, FQNEAQ. The CDR3 reads CASSLEGDSRADTQYF. The CDR3 DNA is TGTGCCAGCAGCTTAGAAGGGGACAGTCGGGCAGATACGCAGTATTTT.

The V call is TRBV9, the J call TRBJ1-2; D is perhaps TRBD1 (6 bases). This CDR3 is 11 amino acids long. Trimming cost V 3 bases and J 9 bases, with 9 bases left between them. Germline V gene lookup returns CDR1 SGDLS and CDR2 YYNGEE. The CDR3 nucleotides read TGTGCCAGCAGCGCACAGGGACGCTACACCTTC. This codes for CASSAQGRYTF.

The chain joins TRBV5-1 to TRBJ2-1; tentatively, D is TRBD2 (6 bases). From germline, CDR1 is SGHRS and CDR2 YFSETQ. The germline V and J ends were trimmed by 4 bases and 6 bases, with 11 bases remaining between them. This CDR3 has 13 residues. For the CDR3, the DNA is TGCGCCAGCAGCATGGGACTCGCCAATGAGCAGTTCTTC. It codes for CASSMGLANEQFF.